This T cell receptor beta chain was observed in a study of beta chain features in type 1 diabetes. The CDR3 sequence is 16 residues long. The V gene end was trimmed by 4 bases and the J gene end by 6 bases; junction bases not matched to a gene: 10. Germline CDR1 SGHRS, CDR2 YFSETQ. This clone has just a few counts. Its antigen is unidentified. Study results and limitations: Researchers report that Type 1 diabetes patients had moderately but significantly shorter TCRB CDR3s across all four CD4+ subsets.

Reverse transcribing all isolated RNA meant expressed TCRB transcripts were sequenced. TCRdb's table, derived via immunoSEQ multiplex PCR, lists solely in-frame clones and lacks some. The sample consists of around 160,000 clones, 8% to 9.5% of them appearing once. The sequence came from a woman aged 18-29 years with type 1 diabetes. The chain has TRBV5-1 and TRBJ1-6; 7 nucleotides agree with TRBD1. The material sequenced was central memory CD4+ T cells from blood. The CDR3 here is CASSPDSGQANSPLHF. The CDR3 DNA is TGCGCCAGCAGCCCGGACTCAGGACAGGCTAATTCACCCCTCCACTTT. Using reference TRBV5-1 and TRBJ1-6 for the parts outside the CDR3, the full variable domain is KAGVTQTPRYLIKTRGQQVTLSCSPISGHRSVSWYQQTPGQGLQFLFEYFSETQRNKGNFPGRFSGRQFSNSRSEMNVSTLELGDSALYLCASSPDSGQANSPLHFGNGTRLTVT.